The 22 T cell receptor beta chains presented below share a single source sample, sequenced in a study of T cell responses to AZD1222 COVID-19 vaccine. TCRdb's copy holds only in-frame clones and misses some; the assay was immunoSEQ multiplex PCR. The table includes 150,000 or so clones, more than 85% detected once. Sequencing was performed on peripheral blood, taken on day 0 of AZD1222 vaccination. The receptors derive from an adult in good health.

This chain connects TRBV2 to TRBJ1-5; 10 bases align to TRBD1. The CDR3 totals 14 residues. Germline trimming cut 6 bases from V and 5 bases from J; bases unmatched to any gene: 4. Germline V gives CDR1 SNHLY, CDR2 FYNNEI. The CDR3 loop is CASRKDRGDQPQHF. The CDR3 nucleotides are TGTGCCAGCAGGAAGGACAGGGGGGATCAGCCCCAGCATTTT. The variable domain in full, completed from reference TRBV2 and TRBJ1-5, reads EPEVTQTPSHQVTQMGQEVILRCVPISNHLYFYWYRQILGQKVEFLVSFYNNEISEKSEIFDDQFSVERPDGSNFTLKIRSTKLEDSAMYFCASRKDRGDQPQHFGDGTRLSIL.

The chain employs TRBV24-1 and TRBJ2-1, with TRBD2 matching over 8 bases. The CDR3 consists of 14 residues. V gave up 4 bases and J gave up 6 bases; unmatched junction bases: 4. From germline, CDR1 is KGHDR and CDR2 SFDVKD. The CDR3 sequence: CATSDPTSGNEQFF. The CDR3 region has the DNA TGTGCCACCAGTGACCCAACTAGCGGCAATGAGCAGTTCTTC.

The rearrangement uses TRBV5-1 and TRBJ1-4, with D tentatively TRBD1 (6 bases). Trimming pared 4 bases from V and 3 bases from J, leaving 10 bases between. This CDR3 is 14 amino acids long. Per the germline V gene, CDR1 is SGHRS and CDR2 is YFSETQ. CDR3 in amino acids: CASSVQGANEKLFF. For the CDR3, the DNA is TGCGCCAGCAGCGTACAGGGTGCTAATGAAAAACTGTTTTTT.

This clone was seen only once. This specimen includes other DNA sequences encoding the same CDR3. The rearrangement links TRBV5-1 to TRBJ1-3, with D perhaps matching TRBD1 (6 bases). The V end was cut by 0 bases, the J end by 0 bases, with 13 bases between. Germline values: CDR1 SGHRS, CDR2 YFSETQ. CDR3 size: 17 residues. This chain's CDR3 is CASSLAPTGLSGNTIYF. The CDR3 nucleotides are TGCGCCAGCAGCTTGGCTCCCACAGGGCTCTCTGGAAACACCATATATTTT.

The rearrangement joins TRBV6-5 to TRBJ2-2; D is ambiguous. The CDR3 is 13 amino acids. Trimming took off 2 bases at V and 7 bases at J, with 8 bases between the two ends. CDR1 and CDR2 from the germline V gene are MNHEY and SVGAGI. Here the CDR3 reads CASSYRAGGELFF. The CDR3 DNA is TGTGCCAGCAGTTACAGGGCTGGCGGGGAGCTGTTTTTT.

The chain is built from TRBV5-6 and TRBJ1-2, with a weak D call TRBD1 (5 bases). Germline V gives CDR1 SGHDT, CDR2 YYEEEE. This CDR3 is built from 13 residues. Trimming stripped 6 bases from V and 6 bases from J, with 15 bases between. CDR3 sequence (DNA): TGTGCCAGCACCTGGGGGGGAGAAGATGGCTACACCTTC. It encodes CASTWGGEDGYTF. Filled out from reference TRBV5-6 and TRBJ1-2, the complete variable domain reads DAGVTQSPTHLIKTRGQQVTLRCSPKSGHDTVSWYQQALGQGPQFIFQYYEEEERQRGNFPDRFSGHQFPNYSSELNVNALLLGDSALYLCASTWGGEDGYTFGSGTRLTVV.

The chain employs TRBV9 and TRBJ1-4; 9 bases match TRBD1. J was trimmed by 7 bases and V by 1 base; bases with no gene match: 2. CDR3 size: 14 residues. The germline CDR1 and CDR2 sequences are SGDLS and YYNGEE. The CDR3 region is CASSVLDRGEKLFF. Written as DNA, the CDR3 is TGTGCCAGCAGCGTATTGGACAGGGGTGAAAAACTGTTTTTT. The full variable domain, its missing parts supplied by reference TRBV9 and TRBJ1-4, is DSGVTQTPKHLITATGQRVTLRCSPRSGDLSVYWYQQSLDQGLQFLIQYYNGEERAKGNILERFSAQQFPDLHSELNLSSLELGDSALYFCASSVLDRGEKLFFGSGTQLSVL.

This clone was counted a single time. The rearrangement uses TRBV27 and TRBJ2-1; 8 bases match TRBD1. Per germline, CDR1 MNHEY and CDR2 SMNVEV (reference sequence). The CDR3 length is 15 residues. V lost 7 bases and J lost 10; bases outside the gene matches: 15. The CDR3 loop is CASNHRTGWGLEQFF. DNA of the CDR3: TGTGCCAGCAACCATCGGACAGGGTGGGGGTTAGAGCAGTTCTTC.

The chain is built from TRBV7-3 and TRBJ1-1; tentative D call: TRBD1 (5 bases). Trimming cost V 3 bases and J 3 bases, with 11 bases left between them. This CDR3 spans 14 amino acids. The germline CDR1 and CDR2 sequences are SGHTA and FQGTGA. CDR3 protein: CASSFRQGDTEAFF. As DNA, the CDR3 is TGTGCCAGCAGCTTTCGCCAGGGAGACACTGAAGCTTTCTTT. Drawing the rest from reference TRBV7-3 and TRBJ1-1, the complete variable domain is GAGVSQTPSNKVTEKGKYVELRCDPISGHTALYWYRQSLGQGPEFLIYFQGTGAADDSGLPNDRFFAVRPEGSVSTLKIQRTERGDSAVYLCASSFRQGDTEAFFGQGTRLTVV.

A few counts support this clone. This chain's CDR3 is CASSQYGTGERSEAFF. The CDR3 DNA sequence: TGTGCCAGCAGCCAATATGGGACAGGGGAGCGTTCTGAAGCTTTCTTT. The chain combines TRBV3-1 (or the pseudogene TRBV3-2) with TRBJ1-1, with 10 positions matching TRBD1. Germline assignment: CDR1 LGHDT and CDR2 YNNKEL (reference sequence). Unmatched junction bases numbered 9, after V lost 2 bases and J lost 6 bases. The CDR3 has 16 residues.

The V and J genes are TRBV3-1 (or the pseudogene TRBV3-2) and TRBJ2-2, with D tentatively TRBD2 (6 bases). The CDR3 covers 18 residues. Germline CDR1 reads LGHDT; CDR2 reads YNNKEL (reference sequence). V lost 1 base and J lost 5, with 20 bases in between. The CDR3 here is CASSQGGFVGGSTGELFF. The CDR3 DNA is TGTGCCAGCAGCCAAGGAGGTTTTGTCGGGGGTTCGACCGGGGAGCTGTTTTTT.

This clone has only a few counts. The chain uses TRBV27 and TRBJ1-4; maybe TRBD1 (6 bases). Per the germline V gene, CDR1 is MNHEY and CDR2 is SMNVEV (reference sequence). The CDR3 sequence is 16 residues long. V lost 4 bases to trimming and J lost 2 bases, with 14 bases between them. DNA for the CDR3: TGTGCCAGCAGTTCTGATGACAGGCTGACTAATGAAAAACTGTTTTTT. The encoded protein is CASSSDDRLTNEKLFF.

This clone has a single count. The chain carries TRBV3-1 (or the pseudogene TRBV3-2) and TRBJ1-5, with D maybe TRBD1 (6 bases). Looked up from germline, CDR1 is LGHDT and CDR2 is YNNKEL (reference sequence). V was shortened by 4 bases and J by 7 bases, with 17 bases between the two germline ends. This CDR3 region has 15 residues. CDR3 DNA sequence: TGTGCCAGCAGCCCTGGGACACCCCTGGAGCAGCCCCAGCATTTT. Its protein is CASSPGTPLEQPQHF.

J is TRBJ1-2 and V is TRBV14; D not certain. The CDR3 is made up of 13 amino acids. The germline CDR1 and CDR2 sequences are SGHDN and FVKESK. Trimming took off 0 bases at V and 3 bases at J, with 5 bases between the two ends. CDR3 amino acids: CASSQDRDYGYTF. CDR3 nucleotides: TGTGCCAGCAGCCAAGATAGGGACTATGGCTACACCTTC.

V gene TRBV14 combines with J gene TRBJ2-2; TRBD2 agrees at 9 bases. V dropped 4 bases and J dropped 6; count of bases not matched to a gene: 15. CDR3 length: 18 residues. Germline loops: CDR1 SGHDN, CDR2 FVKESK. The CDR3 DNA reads TGTGCCAGCAGCCTCCGACTAGCGGCCACCGTGGTAGCCGGGGAGCTGTTTTTT. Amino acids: CASSLRLAATVVAGELFF.

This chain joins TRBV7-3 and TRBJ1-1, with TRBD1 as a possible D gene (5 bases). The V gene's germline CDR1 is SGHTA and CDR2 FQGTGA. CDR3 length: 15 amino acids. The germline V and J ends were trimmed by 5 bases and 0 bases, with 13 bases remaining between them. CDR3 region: CASSQAGGVNTEAFF. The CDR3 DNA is TGTGCCAGCAGCCAAGCCGGGGGGGTGAACACTGAAGCTTTCTTT.

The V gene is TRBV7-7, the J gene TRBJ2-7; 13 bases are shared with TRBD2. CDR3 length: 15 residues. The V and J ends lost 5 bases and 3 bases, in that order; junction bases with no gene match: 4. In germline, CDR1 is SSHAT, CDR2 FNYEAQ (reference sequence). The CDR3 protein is CASSEGLAGNYEQYF. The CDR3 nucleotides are TGTGCCAGCAGCGAGGGACTAGCGGGGAACTACGAGCAGTACTTC.

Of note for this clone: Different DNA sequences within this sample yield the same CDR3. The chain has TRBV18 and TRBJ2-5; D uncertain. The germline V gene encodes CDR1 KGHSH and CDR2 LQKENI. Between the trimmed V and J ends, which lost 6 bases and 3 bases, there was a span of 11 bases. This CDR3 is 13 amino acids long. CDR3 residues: CASSPGREETQYF. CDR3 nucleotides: TGTGCCAGCTCGCCTGGACGAGAAGAGACCCAGTACTTC.

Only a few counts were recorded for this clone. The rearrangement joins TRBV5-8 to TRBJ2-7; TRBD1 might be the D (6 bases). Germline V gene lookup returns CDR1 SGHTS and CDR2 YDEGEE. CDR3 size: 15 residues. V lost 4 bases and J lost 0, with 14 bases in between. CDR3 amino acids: CASSPGQLSSYEQYF. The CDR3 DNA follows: TGTGCCAGCAGCCCCGGACAGCTTAGCTCCTACGAGCAGTACTTC.

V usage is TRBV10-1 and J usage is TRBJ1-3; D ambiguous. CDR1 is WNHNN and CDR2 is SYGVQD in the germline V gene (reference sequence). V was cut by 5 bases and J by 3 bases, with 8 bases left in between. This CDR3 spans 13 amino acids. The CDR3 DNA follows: TGCGCCAGCAGTATGACACTTGGAAACACCATATATTTT. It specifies CASSMTLGNTIYF.

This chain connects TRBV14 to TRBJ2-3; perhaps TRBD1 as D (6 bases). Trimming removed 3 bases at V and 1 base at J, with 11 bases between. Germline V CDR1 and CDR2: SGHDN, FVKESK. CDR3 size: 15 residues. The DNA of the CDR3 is TGTGCCAGCAGCCAGTGGGGGCGGGGCACAGATACGCAGTATTTT. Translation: CASSQWGRGTDTQYF. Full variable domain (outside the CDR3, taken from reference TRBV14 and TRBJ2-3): EAGVTQFPSHSVIEKGQTVTLRCDPISGHDNLYWYRRVMGKEIKFLLHFVKESKQDESGMPNNRFLAERTGGTYSTLKVQPAELEDSGVYFCASSQWGRGTDTQYFGPGTRLTVL.

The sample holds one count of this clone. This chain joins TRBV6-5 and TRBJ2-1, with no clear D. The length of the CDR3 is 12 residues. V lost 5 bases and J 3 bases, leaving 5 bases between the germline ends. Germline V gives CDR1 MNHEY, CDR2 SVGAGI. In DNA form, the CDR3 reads TGTGCCAGCAGTCCGAACTACAATGAGCAGTTCTTC. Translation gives CASSPNYNEQFF.